This T cell receptor (beta chain) was recorded in a study of molecular identifiers for immune sequencing clone quantification. Study-level information: Four portions were sequenced after RNA from around 20,000 or 100,000 naive CD8 cells was split five ways in replicates. Overall study findings and caveats: Over 99% of effector molecules, yet under 1% of naive-cell molecules, were held by clones above 20 RNA copies. Researchers reportedly could pick up spiked Jurkat TCR RNA from one cell mixed into some 1 million naive cells.

This clonotype has at least ten counts. What it binds is unknown. The V gene's germline CDR1 is SQVTM and CDR2 ANQGSEA. The CDR3 is 12 residues long. The V gene lost 8 bases and the J gene lost 3 bases, with 13 bases spanning the gap. The use of previously described methods and listed TCR primers produced the bulk TCR libraries. TCRdb processed the PCR reads anew with MiXCR; each CDR3 protein has one entry. The sample yields approximately 670,000 distinct CDR3 sequences, about 20% seen once. Sequenced input: naive CD8+ T cells from blood, with Jurkat cell RNA spiked in. Indicated subset: FACS-sorted CD8+CD4-CCR7+CD45RA+ naive T cells. This receptor was taken from a human donor in good health. Some libraries in this study had Jurkat cell RNA spiked in. V usage is TRBV29-1 and J usage is TRBJ1-1; possibly TRBD1 for D (5 bases). The CDR3 reads CSSPGGDTEAFF. As DNA, the CDR3 is TGCAGCTCCCCGGGGGGGGACACTGAAGCTTTCTTT.